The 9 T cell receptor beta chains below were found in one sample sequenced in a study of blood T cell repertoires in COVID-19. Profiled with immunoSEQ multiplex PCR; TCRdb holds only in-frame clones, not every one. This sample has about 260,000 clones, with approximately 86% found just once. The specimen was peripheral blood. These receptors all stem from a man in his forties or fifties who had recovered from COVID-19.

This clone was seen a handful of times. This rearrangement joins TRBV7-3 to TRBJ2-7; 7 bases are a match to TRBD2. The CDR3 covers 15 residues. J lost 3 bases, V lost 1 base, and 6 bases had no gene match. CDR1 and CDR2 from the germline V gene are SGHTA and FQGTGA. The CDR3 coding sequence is TGTGCCAGCAGCTTAATGCCCGGGGGGAACTACGAGCAGTACTTC. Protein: CASSLMPGGNYEQYF.

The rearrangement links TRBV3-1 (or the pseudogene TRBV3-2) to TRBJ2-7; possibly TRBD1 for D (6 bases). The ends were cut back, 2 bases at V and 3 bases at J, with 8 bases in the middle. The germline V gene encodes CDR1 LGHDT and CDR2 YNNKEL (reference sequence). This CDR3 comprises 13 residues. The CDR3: CASSQRGGYEQYF. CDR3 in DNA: TGTGCCAGCAGCCAAAGAGGGGGCTACGAGCAGTACTTC.

CDR3 protein: CASSQGFGLLNTGELFF. The CDR3 region has the DNA TGTGCCAGCAGCCAAGGTTTTGGACTCTTGAACACCGGGGAGCTGTTTTTT. This chain connects TRBV3-1 (or the pseudogene TRBV3-2) to TRBJ2-2; a weak D match, TRBD2 (5 bases). Trimming cost V 1 base and J 1 base, with 13 bases left between them. This CDR3 has 17 amino acids. Germline V gene lookup returns CDR1 LGHDT and CDR2 YNNKEL (reference sequence).

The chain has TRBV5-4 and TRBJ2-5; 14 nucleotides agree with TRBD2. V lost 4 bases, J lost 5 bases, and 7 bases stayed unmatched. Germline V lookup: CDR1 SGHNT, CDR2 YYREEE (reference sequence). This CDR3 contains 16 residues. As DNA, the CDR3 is TGTGCCAGCAGCACCGGACTAGCGGGAGGAGAGGAGACCCAGTACTTC. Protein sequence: CASSTGLAGGEETQYF.

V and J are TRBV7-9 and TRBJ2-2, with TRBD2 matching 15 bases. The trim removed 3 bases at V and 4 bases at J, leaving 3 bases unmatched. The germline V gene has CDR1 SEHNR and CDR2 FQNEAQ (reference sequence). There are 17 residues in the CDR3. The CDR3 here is CASSLRTSGRGTGELFF. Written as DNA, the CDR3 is TGTGCCAGCAGCTTGCGGACTAGCGGGAGGGGCACCGGGGAGCTGTTTTTT.

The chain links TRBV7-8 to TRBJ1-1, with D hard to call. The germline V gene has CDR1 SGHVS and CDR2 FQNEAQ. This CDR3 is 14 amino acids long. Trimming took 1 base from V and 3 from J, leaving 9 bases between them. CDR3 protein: CASSLDGTDTEAFF. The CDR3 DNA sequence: TGTGCCAGCAGCTTAGATGGTACAGACACTGAAGCTTTCTTT.

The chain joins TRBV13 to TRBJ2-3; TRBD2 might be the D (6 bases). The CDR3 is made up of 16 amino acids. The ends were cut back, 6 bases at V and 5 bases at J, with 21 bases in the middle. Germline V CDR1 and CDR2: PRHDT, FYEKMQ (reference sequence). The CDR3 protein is CASSPSMGLLGDTQYF. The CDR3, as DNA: TGTGCCAGCAGTCCCTCCATGGGACTCCTCGGAGATACGCAGTATTTT.

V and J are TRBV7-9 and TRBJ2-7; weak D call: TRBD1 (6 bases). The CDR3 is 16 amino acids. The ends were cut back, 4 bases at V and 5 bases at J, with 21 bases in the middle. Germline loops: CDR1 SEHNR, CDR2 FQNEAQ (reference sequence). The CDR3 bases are TGTGCCAGCAGCTCACCGGACAGAATCCTTCGGAACGAGCAGTACTTC. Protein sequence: CASSSPDRILRNEQYF.

Here the CDR3 reads CASSALAGGQYEQFF. As DNA, the CDR3 is TGTGCCAGCTCAGCGCTAGCGGGGGGGCAGTATGAGCAGTTCTTC. The chain joins TRBV18 to TRBJ2-1; 12 nucleotides agree with TRBD2. The CDR3 has 15 amino acids. Trimming cost V 5 bases and J 8 bases; bases outside gene matches: 7. Per the germline V gene, CDR1 is KGHSH and CDR2 is LQKENI.